Below, 10 T cell receptor beta chains from the same sample are listed, as sequenced in a study of blood T cell repertoires in COVID-19. Sequencing used immunoSEQ multiplex PCR; TCRdb keeps in-frame clones, though not all of them. The table records about 8,700 clones, 80% to 95% of them present only once. Source material: peripheral blood. Receptor source: a woman in her fifties or sixties with active COVID-19.

The genes are TRBV7-8 and TRBJ2-5, with a tentative D call TRBD2 (6 bases). The CDR3 has 14 amino acids. Between the trimmed V and J ends, which lost 6 bases and 1 base, there was a span of 12 bases. The germline V gene encodes CDR1 SGHVS and CDR2 FQNEAQ. CDR3 protein: CASSSVTSQETQYF. The CDR3 coding sequence is TGTGCCAGCAGTTCCGTGACTAGCCAAGAGACCCAGTACTTC.

This clone was seen just once. The genes are TRBV6-5 and TRBJ2-6, with 8 bases aligning to TRBD2. J lost 4 bases, V lost 6 bases, and 8 bases had no gene match. CDR3 size: 16 residues. CDR1 MNHEY and CDR2 SVGAGI come from the germline V gene. In nucleotides, the CDR3 is TGTGCCAGCAGATACGGGAGGGCGCAAGGGGCCAACGTCCTGACTTTC. Protein: CASRYGRAQGANVLTF.

The J gene is TRBJ1-1, the V gene TRBV7-6; 9 nucleotides match TRBD1. Trimming cost V 4 bases and J 0 bases; bases outside gene matches: 9. The CDR3 runs 17 residues. Germline CDR1 and CDR2: SGHVS and FNYEAQ. CDR3 in amino acids: CASSSTGGVGVNTEAFF. CDR3 bases: TGTGCCAGCAGCTCCACAGGGGGCGTGGGAGTGAACACTGAAGCTTTCTTT.

The chain has TRBV2 and TRBJ1-6; D is unresolved. Germline V gene data show CDR1 as SNHLY and CDR2 as FYNNEI. This CDR3 has 13 amino acids. The V gene lost 10 bases and the J gene lost 0 bases, with 7 bases spanning the gap. The CDR3 reads CATTVSYNSPLHF. CDR3 bases: TGTGCCACCACAGTCTCCTATAATTCACCCCTCCACTTT. The variable domain in full, with the rest retrieved from reference TRBV2 and TRBJ1-6, is EPEVTQTPSHQVTQMGQEVILRCVPISNHLYFYWYRQILGQKVEFLVSFYNNEISEKSEIFDDQFSVERPDGSNFTLKIRSTKLEDSAMYFCATTVSYNSPLHFGNGTRLTVT.

The chain joins TRBV28 to TRBJ2-1; TRBD2 matches at 12 bases. With 6 bases clipped from V and 2 bases from J, the junction kept 5 bases outside the gene matches. The CDR3 is 16 amino acids. CDR1 and CDR2 (germline): MDHEN, SYDVKM. CDR3 DNA sequence: TGTGCCAGCAGCCGAGGACTAGCGGGAACCTACAATGAGCAGTTCTTC. It yields the protein CASSRGLAGTYNEQFF. Together with reference TRBV28 and TRBJ2-1, the CDR3 gives the full variable domain: DVKVTQSSRYLVKRTGEKVFLECVQDMDHENMFWYRQDPGLGLRLIYFSYDVKMKEKGDIPEGYSVSREKKERFSLILESASTNQTSMYLCASSRGLAGTYNEQFFGPGTRLTVL.

The DNA of the CDR3 is TGTGCTAGTGGTTTGACAGGGAACACTGAAGCTTTCTTT. Its protein product is CASGLTGNTEAFF. V gene TRBV12-5 combines with J gene TRBJ1-1, with a possible D match to TRBD1 (5 bases). This CDR3 is built from 13 residues. Germline values: CDR1 LGHNT, CDR2 FRNRAP. V dropped 2 bases and J dropped 1 base, with 5 bases sitting between them.

The chain employs TRBV5-3 and TRBJ2-3, with 8 bases fitting TRBD2. Being an ORF, TRBV5-3 has a function that is uncertain. The ends lost 2 bases at V and 7 bases at J; junction bases unmatched: 9. The CDR3 consists of 15 residues. CDR3 protein: CARSFLTSARYTQYF. CDR3 nucleotide sequence: TGTGCCAGAAGCTTCTTGACTAGCGCTAGGTATACGCAGTATTTT.

The chain recombines TRBV4-1 with TRBJ2-5, with 7 positions matching TRBD1. Looked up from germline, CDR1 is MGHRA and CDR2 is YSYEKL. Trimming cost V 2 bases and J 5 bases; bases outside gene matches: 8. This CDR3 has 15 residues. CDR3 DNA sequence: TGCGCCAGCAGCCAATCATACAGGGGTTCGGAGACCCAGTACTTC. Amino acid sequence: CASSQSYRGSETQYF.

The chain carries TRBV5-1 and TRBJ1-5; tentative D call: TRBD1 (5 bases). Trimming took off 0 bases at V and 5 bases at J, with 9 bases between the two ends. Germline lookup yields CDR1 SGHRS and CDR2 YFSETQ. The CDR3 covers 14 residues. The CDR3 DNA is TGCGCCAGCAGCTTGGGGGGCGCGGATCAGCCCCAGCATTTT. It specifies CASSLGGADQPQHF.

Here the CDR3 DNA reads TGTGCCAGCGAGAGTCCAACTAATGAAAAACTGTTTTTT. Its translation is CASESPTNEKLFF. The rearrangement links TRBV6-5 to TRBJ1-4; no reliable D call. Germline V lookup: CDR1 MNHEY, CDR2 SVGAGI. CDR3 length: 13 amino acids. The V end was cut by 8 bases, the J end by 0 bases, with 7 bases between.